This entry lists 9 T cell receptor beta chains sequenced from one sample in a study of cytomegalovirus exposure and HLA in healthy donors. The PCR contained 60 Vbeta and 13 Jbeta primers. Sequencing used immunoSEQ multiplex PCR; TCRdb keeps in-frame clones, though not all of them. The table lists over 150,000 clones, more than 60% of them singletons. Sequenced material: PBMCs. These receptors all stem from a young woman in good health and CMV-seropositive.

V usage is TRBV9 and J usage is TRBJ2-1; the D is unclear. This CDR3 comprises 14 residues. V gave up 0 bases and J gave up 10 bases, with 14 bases separating them. Germline values: CDR1 SGDLS, CDR2 YYNGEE. CDR3: CASSVDTLGREQFF. The CDR3 DNA reads as TGTGCCAGCAGCGTAGATACCCTAGGCCGGGAGCAGTTCTTC.

The rearrangement links TRBV19 to TRBJ1-2, with D possibly TRBD1 on 6 matching bases. This CDR3 spans 13 amino acids. Trimming cost V 6 bases and J 0 bases, with 8 bases left between them. Germline V lookup: CDR1 LNHDA, CDR2 SQIVND (reference sequence). The chain's CDR3 is CASRQGANYGYTF. In nucleotides, the CDR3 is TGTGCCAGTAGACAGGGAGCTAACTATGGCTACACCTTC.

The chain uses TRBV5-4 and TRBJ2-7, with D perhaps matching TRBD2 (6 bases). Deletions cut 4 bases from V and 0 bases from J, with 11 bases between. The CDR3 is made up of 14 amino acids. From germline, CDR1 is SGHNT and CDR2 YYREEE (reference sequence). CDR3 sequence reads: CASSQAGSSYEQYF. In DNA form, the CDR3 reads TGTGCCAGCAGCCAAGCGGGCAGCTCCTACGAGCAGTACTTC.

The chain links TRBV15 to TRBJ2-5, with 7 bases aligning to TRBD2. The CDR3 contains 18 residues. Trimming took 1 base from V and 4 from J; bases not matched to a gene: 15. CDR1 is LNHNV and CDR2 is YYDKDF in the germline V gene (reference sequence). CDR3: CATSRVASGRPPGETQYF. The DNA for the CDR3 is TGTGCCACCAGCAGAGTGGCTAGCGGCAGACCCCCAGGAGAGACCCAGTACTTC.

The chain carries TRBV4-1 and TRBJ2-7; 8 bases align to TRBD1. The CDR3 runs to 18 residues. V was pared by 1 base and J by 4 bases, with 15 bases of the junction left unmatched. In germline, CDR1 is MGHRA, CDR2 YSYEKL. CDR3 amino acids: CASSQVGQASLGHYEQYF. CDR3 DNA: TGCGCCAGCAGCCAAGTGGGACAGGCATCCCTCGGGCATTACGAGCAGTACTTC.

This clone has only one observation. The chain employs TRBV28 and TRBJ2-5, with no clear D. Germline CDR1 and CDR2: MDHEN and SYDVKM. This CDR3 has 13 residues. Trimming stripped 4 bases from V and 2 bases from J, with 8 bases between. The CDR3 spells CASSYRSQETQYF. CDR3 in DNA: TGTGCCAGCAGTTACCGGTCTCAAGAGACCCAGTACTTC.

The CDR3 loop is CASSQDSGEGSEQFF. DNA of the CDR3: TGCGCCAGCAGCCAAGATTCGGGGGAGGGCAGTGAGCAGTTCTTC. The chain employs TRBV4-1 and TRBJ2-1; 7 bases agree with TRBD2. This CDR3 is built from 15 residues. V trimming: 0 bases; J trimming: 9 bases; junction bases outside the gene matches: 8. CDR1 MGHRA and CDR2 YSYEKL come from the germline V gene.

The chain uses TRBV6-5 and TRBJ1-3; D is possibly TRBD1 (5 bases). CDR1 and CDR2 from the germline V gene are MNHEY and SVGAGI. V was cut by 4 bases and J by 3 bases, with 10 bases left in between. The CDR3 spans 14 residues. In nucleotides, the CDR3 is TGTGCCAGCAGTTTCAGGCAGGGTGGAAACACCATATATTTT. It specifies CASSFRQGGNTIYF.

On this clone: Within the sample, other DNA sequences also encode this same CDR3. The chain combines TRBV7-6 with TRBJ2-5; the D gene is possibly TRBD1 (6 bases). Trimming removed 2 bases at V and 1 base at J, with 8 bases between. The CDR3 consists of 14 residues. In germline, CDR1 is SGHVS, CDR2 FNYEAQ. CDR3 in amino acids: CASSLLTGQETQYF. CDR3 bases: TGTGCCAGCAGCTTACTGACAGGCCAAGAGACCCAGTACTTC. Complete variable domain (other parts from reference TRBV7-6 and TRBJ2-5): GAGVSQSPRYKVTKRGQDVALRCDPISGHVSLYWYRQALGQGPEFLTYFNYEAQQDKSGLPNDRFSAERPEGSISTLTIQRTEQRDSAMYRCASSLLTGQETQYFGPGTRLLVL.